Listed below are T cell receptor beta chains from one sample, sequenced in a study of blood T cell repertoires in COVID-19. TCRdb's table, derived via immunoSEQ multiplex PCR, lists solely in-frame clones and lacks some. The repertoire holds around 290,000 clones, with over 75% as singletons. The sample was peripheral blood. The receptor set was obtained from a woman in her forties or fifties who had recovered from COVID-19. The CDR3 runs from the conserved cysteine through the conserved F or W. Fields, in order: clone size, D gene, J gene, V gene, CDR3 DNA, CDR3 protein. The D gene is left open where the match is weak. Clone size appears in some rows only: once, few, many, or a class for an expanded clone.

clone_size: once; d_call: -; j_call: TRBJ1-6; v_call: TRBV28; cdr3_nt: TGTGCCAGCAGTTCGGGGTTTGAGCCAGACTCCAGCTCCTATAATTCACCCCTCCACTTT; cdr3_aa: CASSSGFEPDSSSYNSPLHF
clone_size: many; d_call: TRBD1; j_call: TRBJ1-6; v_call: TRBV7-6; cdr3_nt: TGTGCCAGCAGCTCTACAGGGGATTCACCCCTCCACTTT; cdr3_aa: CASSSTGDSPLHF
clone_size: -; d_call: -; j_call: TRBJ1-2; v_call: TRBV3-1/TRBV3-2; cdr3_nt: TGTGCCAGCAGCCAAGACACGGTTCGGAACTATGGCTACACCTTC; cdr3_aa: CASSQDTVRNYGYTF
clone_size: -; d_call: -; j_call: TRBJ1-3; v_call: TRBV27; cdr3_nt: TGTGCCAGCAGTCCGCGTAGCTCTGGAAACACCATATATTTT; cdr3_aa: CASSPRSSGNTIYF
clone_size: -; d_call: -; j_call: TRBJ2-1; v_call: TRBV7-2; cdr3_nt: TGTGCCAGCAGCTTAAGGAAGCGGTCTCAGGGGCGTGAGCAGTTCTTC; cdr3_aa: CASSLRKRSQGREQFF
clone_size: -; d_call: TRBD2; j_call: TRBJ2-5; v_call: TRBV19; cdr3_nt: TGTGCCAGTAGTATCAGCCTAGCGGGGGGACAAGAGACCCAGTACTTC; cdr3_aa: CASSISLAGGQETQYF
clone_size: -; d_call: -; j_call: TRBJ1-1; v_call: TRBV27; cdr3_nt: TGTGCCAGCAGTTTATTTGGCCCGACGGGCACTGAAGCTTTCTTT; cdr3_aa: CASSLFGPTGTEAFF
clone_size: -; d_call: -; j_call: TRBJ2-3; v_call: TRBV4-1; cdr3_nt: TGCGCCAGCAGCCAATACGGGAATCCAGATACGCAGTATTTT; cdr3_aa: CASSQYGNPDTQYF
clone_size: -; d_call: -; j_call: TRBJ2-2; v_call: TRBV2; cdr3_nt: TGTGCCAGCAGTGCGAGTAGCGGAGTTACCGGGGAGCTGTTTTTT; cdr3_aa: CASSASSGVTGELFF
clone_size: -; d_call: -; j_call: TRBJ2-2; v_call: TRBV21-1; cdr3_nt: TGTGCCAGCAGCAGGACTTCGACCCGCACCGGGGAGCTGTTTTTT; cdr3_aa: CASSRTSTRTGELFF
clone_size: -; d_call: -; j_call: TRBJ2-5; v_call: TRBV7-6; cdr3_nt: TGTGCCAGCAGCTTAAATCCGCGGGGATCACAAGAGACCCAGTACTTC; cdr3_aa: CASSLNPRGSQETQYF
clone_size: -; d_call: -; j_call: TRBJ2-7; v_call: TRBV28; cdr3_nt: TGTGCCAGCAGTCCCCCTCTAACCTACGAGCAGTACTTC; cdr3_aa: CASSPPLTYEQYF
clone_size: -; d_call: TRBD1; j_call: TRBJ2-7; v_call: TRBV19; cdr3_nt: TGTGCCAGTAGTGGGACAGTCTCCTACGAGCAGTACTTC; cdr3_aa: CASSGTVSYEQYF
clone_size: -; d_call: TRBD2; j_call: TRBJ2-1; v_call: TRBV19; cdr3_nt: TGTGCCAGTAGTATTAGCGGGGGGTACGAGAGCAATGAGCAGTTCTTC; cdr3_aa: CASSISGGYESNEQFF
clone_size: -; d_call: TRBD2; j_call: TRBJ2-1; v_call: TRBV6-6; cdr3_nt: TGTGCCAGCAGTTATCAAGCGGGGATAACCTACAATGAGCAGTTCTTC; cdr3_aa: CASSYQAGITYNEQFF
clone_size: -; d_call: -; j_call: TRBJ2-1; v_call: TRBV6-1; cdr3_nt: TGTGCCAGCAGTGAAGTACTTCGATCCTACAATGAGCAGTTCTTC; cdr3_aa: CASSEVLRSYNEQFF
clone_size: -; d_call: -; j_call: TRBJ1-2; v_call: TRBV7-3; cdr3_nt: TGTGCCAGCAGCTCTGGAGCGGGAGGCTACACCTTC; cdr3_aa: CASSSGAGGYTF
clone_size: -; d_call: -; j_call: TRBJ2-3; v_call: TRBV6-5; cdr3_nt: TGTGCCAGCAGGGAGCGGGGCACAGATACGCAGTATTTT; cdr3_aa: CASRERGTDTQYF
clone_size: -; d_call: TRBD1; j_call: TRBJ1-1; v_call: TRBV5-6; cdr3_nt: TGTGCCAGCAACAGGGACAGGGGGATGGGGATGAACACTGAAGCTTTCTTT; cdr3_aa: CASNRDRGMGMNTEAFF
clone_size: few; d_call: -; j_call: TRBJ2-7; v_call: TRBV28; cdr3_nt: TGTGCCAGCAGTTTTGCGGGGTCCCTCGAGCAGTACTTC; cdr3_aa: CASSFAGSLEQYF
clone_size: -; d_call: TRBD1; j_call: TRBJ2-3; v_call: TRBV15; cdr3_nt: TGTGCCACCAGCAGGAACAGGGGGAGCACAGATACGCAGTATTTT; cdr3_aa: CATSRNRGSTDTQYF
clone_size: -; d_call: -; j_call: TRBJ2-1; v_call: TRBV20-1; cdr3_nt: TGCAGTGCTAGTGCCCCGGCGGGTTACAATGAGCAGTTCTTC; cdr3_aa: CSASAPAGYNEQFF
clone_size: -; d_call: -; j_call: TRBJ2-7; v_call: TRBV4-3; cdr3_nt: TGCGCCAGCAGCCTAAGGACTGGGTCCTACGAGCAGTACTTC; cdr3_aa: CASSLRTGSYEQYF
clone_size: -; d_call: TRBD1; j_call: TRBJ1-1; v_call: TRBV7-2; cdr3_nt: TGTGCCAGCAGCTTCCCAGGGGGGAACACTGAAGCTTTCTTT; cdr3_aa: CASSFPGGNTEAFF
clone_size: -; d_call: -; j_call: TRBJ2-7; v_call: TRBV4-3; cdr3_nt: TGCGCCAGCAGCCAGGCCGTAGGACAGCCCTACGAGCAGTACTTC; cdr3_aa: CASSQAVGQPYEQYF
clone_size: -; d_call: -; j_call: TRBJ1-1; v_call: TRBV19; cdr3_nt: TGTGCCAGTAAGGGCTCGGGACAGAACACTGAAGCTTTCTTT; cdr3_aa: CASKGSGQNTEAFF
clone_size: -; d_call: TRBD1; j_call: TRBJ1-1; v_call: TRBV19; cdr3_nt: TGTGCCAGTATCGGGACAGGGGTTTTCCTCACTGAAGCTTTCTTT; cdr3_aa: CASIGTGVFLTEAFF
clone_size: -; d_call: -; j_call: TRBJ1-1; v_call: TRBV5-6; cdr3_nt: TGTGCCAGCAGCTTGGACATATACATGAACACTGAAGCTTTCTTT; cdr3_aa: CASSLDIYMNTEAFF
clone_size: -; d_call: TRBD1; j_call: TRBJ1-6; v_call: TRBV3-1/TRBV3-2; cdr3_nt: TGTGCCAGCAGCTCGCACCAGGGGGGAGCGGGTTTGGCCCTCCACTTT; cdr3_aa: CASSSHQGGAGLALHF
clone_size: -; d_call: -; j_call: TRBJ1-6; v_call: TRBV20-1; cdr3_nt: TGCAGTGCTAGTCCAGGGGTTCGGGCCTATAATTCACCCCTCCACTTT; cdr3_aa: CSASPGVRAYNSPLHF
clone_size: -; d_call: TRBD2; j_call: TRBJ2-7; v_call: TRBV5-4; cdr3_nt: TGTGCCAGCAGCTTGGCCTTTACTAGCGGGAGGAACGAGCAGTACTTC; cdr3_aa: CASSLAFTSGRNEQYF
clone_size: -; d_call: TRBD1; j_call: TRBJ1-2; v_call: TRBV30; cdr3_nt: TGTGCCTGGACCAGGGACAGCTATGGCTACACCTTC; cdr3_aa: CAWTRDSYGYTF
clone_size: -; d_call: TRBD2; j_call: TRBJ2-1; v_call: TRBV27; cdr3_nt: TGTGCCAGCAGTTTCGGGGCTAGCGGCCTCAATGAGCAGTTCTTC; cdr3_aa: CASSFGASGLNEQFF
clone_size: once; d_call: TRBD2; j_call: TRBJ2-6; v_call: TRBV5-5; cdr3_nt: TGTGCCAGCAGCCGGGGACTAGCGGGAGGGTCTGGGGCCAACGTCCTGACTTTC; cdr3_aa: CASSRGLAGGSGANVLTF
clone_size: -; d_call: TRBD2; j_call: TRBJ2-3; v_call: TRBV15; cdr3_nt: TGTGCCACCAGCAGAGGGACTAGCGAAGGAGATACGCAGTATTTT; cdr3_aa: CATSRGTSEGDTQYF
clone_size: -; d_call: -; j_call: TRBJ1-4; v_call: TRBV5-8; cdr3_nt: TGTGCCAGCAGTCATTGGGGCGGGACGGCTAATGAAAAACTGTTTTTT; cdr3_aa: CASSHWGGTANEKLFF
clone_size: -; d_call: TRBD1; j_call: TRBJ1-1; v_call: TRBV24-1; cdr3_nt: TGTGCCACCAGTGATTGGACAGGGGGAGCTTTCTTT; cdr3_aa: CATSDWTGGAFF
clone_size: few; d_call: -; j_call: TRBJ1-5; v_call: TRBV6-2/TRBV6-3; cdr3_nt: TGTGCCAGCAGTTACACCGGGATCTTGACCCAGCATTTT; cdr3_aa: CASSYTGILTQHF
clone_size: few; d_call: TRBD2; j_call: TRBJ2-2; v_call: TRBV5-4; cdr3_nt: TGTGCCAGCAGGACTAGCGGCACCGGGGAGCTGTTTTTT; cdr3_aa: CASRTSGTGELFF
clone_size: -; d_call: TRBD2; j_call: TRBJ2-1; v_call: TRBV7-3; cdr3_nt: TGTGCCAGCAGCTTCTCGGCTAGCGGTTACAATGAGCAGTTCTTC; cdr3_aa: CASSFSASGYNEQFF
clone_size: -; d_call: -; j_call: TRBJ1-1; v_call: TRBV15; cdr3_nt: TGTGCCACCAGCTCAAACGCCGGGACAAGGACTGAAGCTTTCTTT; cdr3_aa: CATSSNAGTRTEAFF
clone_size: -; d_call: TRBD1; j_call: TRBJ2-5; v_call: TRBV5-1; cdr3_nt: TGCGCCAGCAGCTTCCCGGACAGGGTGGGGGAGACCCAGTACTTC; cdr3_aa: CASSFPDRVGETQYF
clone_size: -; d_call: TRBD1; j_call: TRBJ2-6; v_call: TRBV11-1; cdr3_nt: TGTGCCAGCAGCTCCAGGGGGACTGGGGCCAACGTCCTGACTTTC; cdr3_aa: CASSSRGTGANVLTF
clone_size: -; d_call: TRBD1; j_call: TRBJ1-2; v_call: TRBV28; cdr3_nt: TGTGCCAGCAGTTTGCAACTCTTCGGGACAGGGGGATCGGGCTATGGCTACACCTTC; cdr3_aa: CASSLQLFGTGGSGYGYTF
clone_size: -; d_call: TRBD1; j_call: TRBJ1-4; v_call: TRBV7-8; cdr3_nt: TGTGCCAGCAGCTTAGATACAGGGGCAGAGGAAAAACTGTTTTTT; cdr3_aa: CASSLDTGAEEKLFF
clone_size: -; d_call: TRBD2; j_call: TRBJ2-1; v_call: TRBV24-1; cdr3_nt: TGTGCCACCAGGCCAGCGGGAGAGTACAATGAGCAGTTCTTC; cdr3_aa: CATRPAGEYNEQFF
clone_size: -; d_call: -; j_call: TRBJ2-5; v_call: TRBV10-1; cdr3_nt: TGCGCCAGCAGTGAGGTAGCGAACGAAGAGACCCAGTACTTC; cdr3_aa: CASSEVANEETQYF
clone_size: once; d_call: -; j_call: TRBJ1-1; v_call: TRBV5-1; cdr3_nt: TGCGCCAGCAGCACCGGACAGTACATGAACACTGAAGCTTTCTTT; cdr3_aa: CASSTGQYMNTEAFF
clone_size: -; d_call: TRBD1; j_call: TRBJ1-2; v_call: TRBV28; cdr3_nt: TGTGCCAGCAGTACGGTCGACAGGGCGGGTGGCTACACCTTC; cdr3_aa: CASSTVDRAGGYTF
clone_size: -; d_call: -; j_call: TRBJ2-1; v_call: TRBV5-6; cdr3_nt: TGTGCCAGCAGCCAGCAGGGGCGAAACTCCTACAATGAGCAGTTCTTC; cdr3_aa: CASSQQGRNSYNEQFF
clone_size: -; d_call: TRBD2; j_call: TRBJ2-1; v_call: TRBV7-8; cdr3_nt: TGTGCCAGCAGCCTCGGGAGGGATGGCTCCTACAATGAGCAGTTCTTC; cdr3_aa: CASSLGRDGSYNEQFF
clone_size: -; d_call: -; j_call: TRBJ1-4; v_call: TRBV9; cdr3_nt: TGTGCCAGCAGCGTAGGCGTGACTGGACTCTTTGGGGCTAATGAAAAACTGTTTTTT; cdr3_aa: CASSVGVTGLFGANEKLFF
clone_size: -; d_call: -; j_call: TRBJ1-6; v_call: TRBV28; cdr3_nt: TGTGCCAGCAGTTATTTAACAGCCAGCTCCTATAATTCACCCCTCCACTTT; cdr3_aa: CASSYLTASSYNSPLHF
clone_size: once; d_call: -; j_call: TRBJ2-2; v_call: TRBV11-2; cdr3_nt: TGTGCCAGCAGCTCCACAGGGCCAAACACCGGGGAGCTGTTTTTT; cdr3_aa: CASSSTGPNTGELFF
clone_size: -; d_call: TRBD2; j_call: TRBJ2-1; v_call: TRBV27; cdr3_nt: TGTGCCAGCAGTTCCCTTTCGGGAGGGCCGTTTGAGCAGTTCTTC; cdr3_aa: CASSSLSGGPFEQFF
clone_size: -; d_call: TRBD1; j_call: TRBJ1-2; v_call: TRBV6-5; cdr3_nt: TGTGCCAGCAGTTACTCGACAGGGGGACATGGCTACACCTTC; cdr3_aa: CASSYSTGGHGYTF
clone_size: -; d_call: -; j_call: TRBJ2-1; v_call: TRBV5-4; cdr3_nt: TGTGCCAGCAGCTTGCCCCACCTAGACGGCTATGGTGAGCAGTTCTTC; cdr3_aa: CASSLPHLDGYGEQFF